The clone carrying this T cell receptor beta chain was seen only once. The target antigen is unknown. Unexposed donor CD4+ T cells date from about 2011-2018, before the COVID-19 pandemic. Isolation of CD4+ T cells took place after less than 11 days in culture. As cell numbers allowed, unexposed-donor CD4+ T cells faced SARS-CoV-2 S/N and four cold-coronavirus spikes. Cultures received half-medium IL-2 refreshes on days 3 and 7. This entry belongs to a study of CD4 T cells in relation to SARS-CoV-2 and coronaviruses. On the study more broadly: After roughly ten days of antigen culture, PBMC TCR beta CDR3s were sequenced.

Trimming removed 3 bases from V and 5 bases from J, with 5 bases in between. The length of the CDR3 is 12 residues. The protocol was immunoSEQ multiplex PCR, while the TCRdb copy is restricted to in-frame clones and leaves out a portion. The sample includes around 18,000 clones, 70% to 80% seen only once; the top ten take 27%. The study, taken as a whole, reports: Monoreactive clones expanded significantly more to SARS-CoV-2 than crossreactive clones did.

Sequencing input: CD4+ T cells from PBMCs, cultured in vitro. This clonotype was sampled from a human donor in good health. The V call is TRBV12-3 or TRBV12-4, the J call TRBJ1-5, with D possibly TRBD1 on 5 matching bases. This CDR3 reads CASSLGDQPQHF. CDR3 DNA: TGTGCCAGCAGTTTGGGGGATCAGCCCCAGCATTTT.